The entry that follows covers one TCR beta chain sequence. The antigen remains undetermined. The PCR had 60 Vbeta and 13 Jbeta primers. Sequencing was performed with immunoSEQ multiplex PCR; in TCRdb, only in-frame clones are kept and a portion is missing. This sample has 76,000 or so clones, with around 70% found just once. The V and J ends lost 5 bases and 6 bases, in that order; junction bases with no gene match: 9. Germline CDR1 and CDR2: MGHRA and YSYEKL. This CDR3 region has 14 residues. This sample is part of a study of cytomegalovirus exposure and HLA in healthy donors. Study-wide results and limits: A missense variant in DCLRE1C was later tied to TCR beta V- and J-gene trimming. Prediction of most subjects' HLA-A and HLA-B alleles by TCR beta sequences was reportedly accurate.

Healthy bone marrow donors made up the donors. Sequenced material: PBMCs. This chain connects TRBV4-1 to TRBJ2-7; 8 bases map to TRBD1. The TCR sequence derives from a woman aged 40 to 49 in good health and CMV-seropositive. In DNA form, the CDR3 reads TGCGCCAGCAGCTTGGGGGGACAGGCGGTCGAGCAGTACTTC. This gives the protein CASSLGGQAVEQYF.